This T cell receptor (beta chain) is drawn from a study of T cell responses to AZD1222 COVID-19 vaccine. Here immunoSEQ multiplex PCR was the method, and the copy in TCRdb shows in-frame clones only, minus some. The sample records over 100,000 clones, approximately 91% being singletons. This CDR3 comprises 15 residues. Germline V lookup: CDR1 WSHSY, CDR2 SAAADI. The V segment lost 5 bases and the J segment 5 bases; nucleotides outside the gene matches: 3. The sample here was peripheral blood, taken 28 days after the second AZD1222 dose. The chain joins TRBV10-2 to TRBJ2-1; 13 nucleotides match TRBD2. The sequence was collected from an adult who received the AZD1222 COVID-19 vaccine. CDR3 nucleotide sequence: TGCGCCAGCAGTCAACTAGCGGGAGGGAACAATGAGCAGTTCTTC. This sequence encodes CASSQLAGGNNEQFF.